This TCR beta chain appears in the sequencing data of a study of T-cell reconstitution after alpha-beta-depleted transplantation in children. General observations from the study: A year had passed since transplant, and T-cell counts and diversity by then came mostly from newly produced T cells. Where alpha-beta T cells came from about two months after transplant was reportedly several hundred expanded graft clones. Day-60 TCRbeta diversity that was high in some patients was derived from surviving recipient T cells and thymic progenitors.

This clonotype has at least ten counts. Its antigen is not known. Unique molecular identifiers were built into the TCRbeta library. MiXCR, run by TCRdb on the PCR reads, gives a single entry per CDR3 protein. The table has over 45,000 distinct CDR3 sequences, 7.5% to 10% seen once. Per the germline V gene, CDR1 is SGHDN and CDR2 is FVKESK. The CDR3 is 13 amino acids. Trimming removed 1 base from V and 10 bases from J, with 8 bases in between. The sequence came from a male patient under 10 years old who had a stem cell transplant for chronic granulomatous disease, so the T cells may come from the graft donor. The sequenced sample was PBMCs, mostly from graft donor cells, obtained 60 days after TCRalphabeta/CD19-depleted stem cell transplant. The chain carries TRBV14 and TRBJ1-6; D gene ambiguous. CDR3 protein: CASSQVLGSPLHF. CDR3 DNA sequence: TGTGCCAGCAGCCAAGTCTTGGGATCACCCCTCCACTTT.